This TCR beta chain was profiled in a study of T cell changes during pregnancy in multiple sclerosis. CDR3 length: 14 residues. Looked up from germline, CDR1 is SNHLY and CDR2 is FYNNEI. V trimming: 6 bases; J trimming: 6 bases; junction bases outside the gene matches: 7. The repertoire was sequenced with immunoSEQ multiplex PCR; TCRdb's copy has only in-frame clones and lacks some. The sample shows approximately 110,000 clones, approximately 91% of them seen only once. The receptor was derived from a female donor with multiple sclerosis, enrolled in a pregnancy study. The source was peripheral blood, collected after pregnancy. The chain combines TRBV2 with TRBJ1-2; 10 bases agree with TRBD1. CDR3 sequence: CASSARDRGHGYTF. In nucleotides, the CDR3 is TGTGCCAGCAGCGCTAGGGACAGGGGTCATGGCTACACCTTC. The full variable domain, with the rest looked up from reference TRBV2 and TRBJ1-2, is EPEVTQTPSHQVTQMGQEVILRCVPISNHLYFYWYRQILGQKVEFLVSFYNNEISEKSEIFDDQFSVERPDGSNFTLKIRSTKLEDSAMYFCASSARDRGHGYTFGSGTRLTVV.